This T cell receptor beta chain comes out of a study of CD8 T cells in Susac syndrome. Between the trimmed V and J ends, which lost 7 bases and 4 bases, there was a span of 8 bases. There are 11 residues in the CDR3. The authors reverse transcribed about 0.5 to 1 ug RNA with random hexamers. Multiplex PCR with immunoSEQ amplified the TCR beta CDR3 across 54 Vbeta and 13 Jbeta. TCRdb independently ran MiXCR on the immunoSEQ multiplex PCR reads; one entry per CDR3 protein. The sample records approximately 90,000 distinct CDR3 sequences, 90% to 95% being singletons. The sequenced target, TCR beta, came from blood CD8+ and CD4+ T cells. TEMRA cells were FACS-enriched and CD8+ and CD4+ T cells negatively isolated.

This clonotype was sampled from a human donor in good health. This chain joins TRBV12-3 or TRBV12-4 and TRBJ2-7; no clear D gene. Sequencing input: CD8+ T cells from PBMCs. The CDR3 loop reads CASTSSYEQYF. The CDR3 DNA follows: TGTGCCAGCACCTCATCTTACGAGCAGTACTTC.